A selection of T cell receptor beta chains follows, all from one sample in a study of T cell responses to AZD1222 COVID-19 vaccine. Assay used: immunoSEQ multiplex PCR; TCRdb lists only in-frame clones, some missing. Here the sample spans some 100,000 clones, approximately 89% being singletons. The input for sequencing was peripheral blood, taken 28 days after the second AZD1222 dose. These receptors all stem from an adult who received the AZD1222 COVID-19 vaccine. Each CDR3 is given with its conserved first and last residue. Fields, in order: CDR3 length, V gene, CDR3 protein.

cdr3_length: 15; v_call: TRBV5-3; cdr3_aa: CARSKSGTLSAEAFF
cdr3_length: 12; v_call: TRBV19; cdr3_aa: CASSIEGDGYTF
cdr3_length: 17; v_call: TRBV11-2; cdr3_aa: CASSLGLAGGRLGELFF
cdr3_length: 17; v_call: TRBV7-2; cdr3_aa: CASSLKGLAGETDTQYF
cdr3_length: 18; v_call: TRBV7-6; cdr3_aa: CASSLDYSGLSLTNEQFF
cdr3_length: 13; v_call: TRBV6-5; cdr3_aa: CASRSGFPGELFF
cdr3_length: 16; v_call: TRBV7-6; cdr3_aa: CASSLGGQGATGELFF
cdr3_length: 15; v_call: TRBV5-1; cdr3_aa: CASSPGLARAGELFF
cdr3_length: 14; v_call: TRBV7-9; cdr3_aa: CASSSPSPGSGYTF
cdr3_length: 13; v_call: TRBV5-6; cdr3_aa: CASSGQGTYEQYF
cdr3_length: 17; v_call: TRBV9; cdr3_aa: CASSVPEGQLSGNTIYF
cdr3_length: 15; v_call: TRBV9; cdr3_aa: CASSVGQGRQETQYF
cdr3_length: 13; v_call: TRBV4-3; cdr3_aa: CASSQGGGTSYTF
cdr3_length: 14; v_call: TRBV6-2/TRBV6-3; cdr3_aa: CASSLRTATKEQYF
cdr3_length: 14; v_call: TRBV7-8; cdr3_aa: CASSTADRATEAFF
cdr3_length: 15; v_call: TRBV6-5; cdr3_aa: CASSYQGISTDTQYF
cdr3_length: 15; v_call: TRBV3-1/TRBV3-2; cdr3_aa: CASSQTDYPTNEQFF
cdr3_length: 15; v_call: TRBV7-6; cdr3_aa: CASSSSGTQQETQYF
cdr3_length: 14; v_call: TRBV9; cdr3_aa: CASSVNWGTGELFF
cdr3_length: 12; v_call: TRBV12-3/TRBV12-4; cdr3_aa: CASREGDYTQYF
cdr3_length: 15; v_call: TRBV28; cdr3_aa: CASSLSGGPGYGYTF
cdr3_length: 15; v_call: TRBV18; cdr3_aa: CASSPSDRDGTEAFF
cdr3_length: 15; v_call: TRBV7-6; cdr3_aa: CASSLGSFSNQPQHF
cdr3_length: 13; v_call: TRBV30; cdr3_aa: CAWSPRQGSPLHF
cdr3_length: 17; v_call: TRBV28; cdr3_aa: CASSPFRAGGYQETQYF
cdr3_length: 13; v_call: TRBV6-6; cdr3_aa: CASNGQGVQPQHF
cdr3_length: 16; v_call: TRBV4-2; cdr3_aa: CASSQDASSGADTQYF